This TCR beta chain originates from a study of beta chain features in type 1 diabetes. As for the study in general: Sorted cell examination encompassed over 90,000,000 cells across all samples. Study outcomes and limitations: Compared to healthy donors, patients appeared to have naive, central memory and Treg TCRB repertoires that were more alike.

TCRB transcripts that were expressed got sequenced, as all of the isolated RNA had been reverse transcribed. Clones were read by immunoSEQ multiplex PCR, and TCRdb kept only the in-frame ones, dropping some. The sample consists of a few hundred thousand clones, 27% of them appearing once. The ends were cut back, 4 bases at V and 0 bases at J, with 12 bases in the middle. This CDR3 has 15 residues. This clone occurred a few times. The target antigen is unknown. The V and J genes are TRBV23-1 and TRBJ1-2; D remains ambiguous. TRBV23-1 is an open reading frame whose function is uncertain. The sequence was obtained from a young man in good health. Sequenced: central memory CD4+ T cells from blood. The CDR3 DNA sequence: TGCGCCAGCAGTCGACCGCGGCGGCCTAACTATGGCTACACCTTC. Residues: CASSRPRRPNYGYTF.